The 10 T cell receptor beta chains presented below share a single source sample, sequenced in a study of control samples from healthy donors and cancer patients. Generated by immunoSEQ multiplex PCR, the TCRdb table keeps only in-frame clones and is missing some. The repertoire holds around 120,000 clones, about 95% seen once, with about 3.5% in the top ten. The sequenced material came from blood. The receptors shown here come from a young man in good health.

The chain couples TRBV6-2 or TRBV6-3 to TRBJ1-5; no firm D call. V was clipped by 2 bases and J by 5 bases, with 13 bases between them. Looked up from germline, CDR1 is MNHEY and CDR2 is SVGEGT. The CDR3 sequence is 15 residues long. The CDR3 loop reads CASSYSLAGDQPQHF. In nucleotides, the CDR3 is TGTGCCAGCAGTTACAGTTTAGCAGGCGATCAGCCCCAGCATTTT.

V gene TRBV27 combines with J gene TRBJ1-2; D is unresolved. This CDR3 is built from 14 residues. Germline CDR1 MNHEY, CDR2 SMNVEV (reference sequence). Trimming left V 5 bases short and J 4 bases short, with 14 bases between. CDR3 bases: TGTGCCAGCAGTCCTAGGCCGGTTGGCTATGGCTACACCTTC. Translation: CASSPRPVGYGYTF.

This clone occurred a few times. The J gene is TRBJ2-7, the V gene TRBV18; 7 nucleotides match TRBD1. The ends lost 3 bases at V and 2 bases at J; junction bases unmatched: 4. This CDR3 spans 14 amino acids. Germline V gene lookup returns CDR1 KGHSH and CDR2 LQKENI. The CDR3 region has the DNA TGTGCCAGCTCACCGACAGGGTCCGCCTACGAGCAGTACTTC. Protein sequence: CASSPTGSAYEQYF.

The rearrangement uses TRBV19 and TRBJ2-1; a weak D match, TRBD2 (6 bases). CDR1 LNHDA and CDR2 SQIVND come from the germline V gene (reference sequence). CDR3 length: 11 amino acids. Trimming removed 3 bases from V and 9 bases from J, with 6 bases in between. CDR3 in amino acids: CASSMGGEQFF. The CDR3 DNA sequence: TGTGCCAGTAGTATGGGGGGTGAGCAGTTCTTC.

The rearrangement joins TRBV18 to TRBJ2-2; the match to TRBD1 covers 9 bases. V was clipped by 0 bases and J by 4 bases; unmatched bases: 3. Germline V CDR1 and CDR2: KGHSH, LQKENI. The CDR3 spans 16 residues. The CDR3 DNA follows: TGTGCCAGCTCACCACCGTCACAGGGGGCCACCGGGGAGCTGTTTTTT. This encodes CASSPPSQGATGELFF.

This clone was observed a single time. The V call is TRBV19, the J call TRBJ2-7, with a possible D match to TRBD1 (5 bases). The CDR3 consists of 12 residues. V was trimmed by 6 bases and J by 3 bases, leaving 9 bases between them. Germline lookup yields CDR1 LNHDA and CDR2 SQIVND (reference sequence). CDR3: CASSAGYYEQYF. As DNA, the CDR3 is TGTGCCAGTAGCGCAGGGTACTACGAGCAGTACTTC.

The chain is built from TRBV9 and TRBJ2-7; TRBD2 might be the D (7 bases). This CDR3 comprises 15 residues. V was shortened by 0 bases and J by 2 bases, with 12 bases between the two germline ends. CDR1 and CDR2 from the germline V gene are SGDLS and YYNGEE. CDR3 sequence reads: CASSVGRGAPYEQYF. The CDR3 DNA sequence: TGTGCCAGCAGCGTAGGACGGGGGGCCCCCTACGAGCAGTACTTC.

The chain recombines TRBV6-2 or TRBV6-3 with TRBJ2-2, with D uncertain. The germline V gene has CDR1 MNHEY and CDR2 SVGEGT. Trimming took off 6 bases at V and 4 bases at J, with 9 bases between the two ends. The CDR3 runs to 13 residues. CDR3 bases: TGTGCCAGCAGCAGCCAGCGCACCGGGGAGCTGTTTTTT. This translates into CASSSQRTGELFF.

The V gene is TRBV7-2, the J gene TRBJ1-2; the D is unclear. This CDR3 is 13 amino acids long. CDR1 and CDR2 (germline): SGHTA, FQGNSA. The germline V and J ends were trimmed by 5 bases and 0 bases, with 7 bases remaining between them. CDR3 sequence (DNA): TGTGCCAGCAGCGTCACAGCTAACTATGGCTACACCTTC. It is translated as CASSVTANYGYTF. Based on the CDR3 plus reference TRBV7-2 and TRBJ1-2, the full variable domain is GAGVSQSPSNKVTEKGKDVELRCDPISGHTALYWYRQSLGQGLEFLIYFQGNSAPDKSGLPSDRFSAERTGGSVSTLTIQRTQQEDSAVYLCASSVTANYGYTFGSGTRLTVV.

The chain employs TRBV19 and TRBJ1-6, with D possibly being TRBD1 (6 bases). Trimming cost V 7 bases and J 3 bases, with 7 bases left between them. Germline V gene sequence: CDR1 LNHDA, CDR2 SQIVND (reference sequence). This CDR3 comprises 13 residues. The CDR3 coding sequence is TGTGCCAGTAAGGACAGCTATAATTCACCCCTCCACTTT. This encodes CASKDSYNSPLHF. The whole variable domain, remainder taken from reference TRBV19 and TRBJ1-6, is DGGITQSPKYLFRKEGQNVTLSCEQNLNHDAMYWYRQDPGQGLRLIYYSQIVNDFQKGDIAEGYSVSREKKESFPLTVTSAQKNPTAFYLCASKDSYNSPLHFGNGTRLTVT.